Described below is a single T cell receptor (beta chain) sequence and its context. Antigen specificity is unknown. Produced via immunoSEQ multiplex PCR; TCRdb's table is partial and in-frame only. Altogether about 83,000 clones are present, around four fifths being singletons, with the ten largest covering about 2.5%. Germline V CDR1 and CDR2: SGHTA, FQGNSA. Deletions cut 1 base from V and 0 bases from J, with 19 bases between. The CDR3 runs 19 residues. This entry comes from a study of radiation and T cells in renal cell carcinoma. Study-wide findings and caveats: Top tumor clonotypes rose in blood 2 weeks post-radiation, then contracted. Pretreatment tumor biopsies were lacking, so baseline clonotypes are unknown.

Time point here: blood 4 weeks post-SBRT, at nephrectomy. This sample's treatment: 15 Gy SBRT to primary tumor, nephrectomy 4 weeks later. Serial blood draws occurred at baseline and 2 and 4 weeks post-SBRT. The chain uses TRBV7-2 and TRBJ1-5; perhaps TRBD1 as D (5 bases). The starting material was blood, obtained from a patient whose treatment included radiotherapy and nephrectomy. The TCR comes from a woman aged 55 to 70 with renal cell carcinoma. The CDR3 loop is CASSLVAPGGTYSNQPQHF. The CDR3 nucleotides are TGTGCCAGCAGCTTAGTTGCCCCCGGCGGGACTTATAGCAATCAGCCCCAGCATTTT. Full variable domain (outside the CDR3, taken from reference TRBV7-2 and TRBJ1-5): GAGVSQSPSNKVTEKGKDVELRCDPISGHTALYWYRQSLGQGLEFLIYFQGNSAPDKSGLPSDRFSAERTGGSVSTLTIQRTQQEDSAVYLCASSLVAPGGTYSNQPQHFGDGTRLSIL.